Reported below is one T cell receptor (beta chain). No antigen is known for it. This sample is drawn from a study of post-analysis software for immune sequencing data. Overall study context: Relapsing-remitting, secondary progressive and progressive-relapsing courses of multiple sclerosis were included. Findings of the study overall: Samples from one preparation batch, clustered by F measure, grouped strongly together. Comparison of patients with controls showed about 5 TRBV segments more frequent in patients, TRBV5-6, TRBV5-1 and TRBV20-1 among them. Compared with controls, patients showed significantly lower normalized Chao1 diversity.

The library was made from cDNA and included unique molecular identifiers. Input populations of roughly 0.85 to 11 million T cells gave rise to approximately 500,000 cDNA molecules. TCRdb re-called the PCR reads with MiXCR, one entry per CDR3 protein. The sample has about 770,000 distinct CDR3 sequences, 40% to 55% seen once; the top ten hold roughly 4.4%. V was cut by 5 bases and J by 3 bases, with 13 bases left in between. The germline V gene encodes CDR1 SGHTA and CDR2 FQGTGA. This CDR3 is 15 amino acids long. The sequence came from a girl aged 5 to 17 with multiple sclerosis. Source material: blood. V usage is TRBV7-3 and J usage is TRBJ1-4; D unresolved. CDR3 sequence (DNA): TGTGCCAGCAGCCCCTCGGGCAGTCCTAATGAAAAACTGTTTTTT. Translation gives CASSPSGSPNEKLFF.